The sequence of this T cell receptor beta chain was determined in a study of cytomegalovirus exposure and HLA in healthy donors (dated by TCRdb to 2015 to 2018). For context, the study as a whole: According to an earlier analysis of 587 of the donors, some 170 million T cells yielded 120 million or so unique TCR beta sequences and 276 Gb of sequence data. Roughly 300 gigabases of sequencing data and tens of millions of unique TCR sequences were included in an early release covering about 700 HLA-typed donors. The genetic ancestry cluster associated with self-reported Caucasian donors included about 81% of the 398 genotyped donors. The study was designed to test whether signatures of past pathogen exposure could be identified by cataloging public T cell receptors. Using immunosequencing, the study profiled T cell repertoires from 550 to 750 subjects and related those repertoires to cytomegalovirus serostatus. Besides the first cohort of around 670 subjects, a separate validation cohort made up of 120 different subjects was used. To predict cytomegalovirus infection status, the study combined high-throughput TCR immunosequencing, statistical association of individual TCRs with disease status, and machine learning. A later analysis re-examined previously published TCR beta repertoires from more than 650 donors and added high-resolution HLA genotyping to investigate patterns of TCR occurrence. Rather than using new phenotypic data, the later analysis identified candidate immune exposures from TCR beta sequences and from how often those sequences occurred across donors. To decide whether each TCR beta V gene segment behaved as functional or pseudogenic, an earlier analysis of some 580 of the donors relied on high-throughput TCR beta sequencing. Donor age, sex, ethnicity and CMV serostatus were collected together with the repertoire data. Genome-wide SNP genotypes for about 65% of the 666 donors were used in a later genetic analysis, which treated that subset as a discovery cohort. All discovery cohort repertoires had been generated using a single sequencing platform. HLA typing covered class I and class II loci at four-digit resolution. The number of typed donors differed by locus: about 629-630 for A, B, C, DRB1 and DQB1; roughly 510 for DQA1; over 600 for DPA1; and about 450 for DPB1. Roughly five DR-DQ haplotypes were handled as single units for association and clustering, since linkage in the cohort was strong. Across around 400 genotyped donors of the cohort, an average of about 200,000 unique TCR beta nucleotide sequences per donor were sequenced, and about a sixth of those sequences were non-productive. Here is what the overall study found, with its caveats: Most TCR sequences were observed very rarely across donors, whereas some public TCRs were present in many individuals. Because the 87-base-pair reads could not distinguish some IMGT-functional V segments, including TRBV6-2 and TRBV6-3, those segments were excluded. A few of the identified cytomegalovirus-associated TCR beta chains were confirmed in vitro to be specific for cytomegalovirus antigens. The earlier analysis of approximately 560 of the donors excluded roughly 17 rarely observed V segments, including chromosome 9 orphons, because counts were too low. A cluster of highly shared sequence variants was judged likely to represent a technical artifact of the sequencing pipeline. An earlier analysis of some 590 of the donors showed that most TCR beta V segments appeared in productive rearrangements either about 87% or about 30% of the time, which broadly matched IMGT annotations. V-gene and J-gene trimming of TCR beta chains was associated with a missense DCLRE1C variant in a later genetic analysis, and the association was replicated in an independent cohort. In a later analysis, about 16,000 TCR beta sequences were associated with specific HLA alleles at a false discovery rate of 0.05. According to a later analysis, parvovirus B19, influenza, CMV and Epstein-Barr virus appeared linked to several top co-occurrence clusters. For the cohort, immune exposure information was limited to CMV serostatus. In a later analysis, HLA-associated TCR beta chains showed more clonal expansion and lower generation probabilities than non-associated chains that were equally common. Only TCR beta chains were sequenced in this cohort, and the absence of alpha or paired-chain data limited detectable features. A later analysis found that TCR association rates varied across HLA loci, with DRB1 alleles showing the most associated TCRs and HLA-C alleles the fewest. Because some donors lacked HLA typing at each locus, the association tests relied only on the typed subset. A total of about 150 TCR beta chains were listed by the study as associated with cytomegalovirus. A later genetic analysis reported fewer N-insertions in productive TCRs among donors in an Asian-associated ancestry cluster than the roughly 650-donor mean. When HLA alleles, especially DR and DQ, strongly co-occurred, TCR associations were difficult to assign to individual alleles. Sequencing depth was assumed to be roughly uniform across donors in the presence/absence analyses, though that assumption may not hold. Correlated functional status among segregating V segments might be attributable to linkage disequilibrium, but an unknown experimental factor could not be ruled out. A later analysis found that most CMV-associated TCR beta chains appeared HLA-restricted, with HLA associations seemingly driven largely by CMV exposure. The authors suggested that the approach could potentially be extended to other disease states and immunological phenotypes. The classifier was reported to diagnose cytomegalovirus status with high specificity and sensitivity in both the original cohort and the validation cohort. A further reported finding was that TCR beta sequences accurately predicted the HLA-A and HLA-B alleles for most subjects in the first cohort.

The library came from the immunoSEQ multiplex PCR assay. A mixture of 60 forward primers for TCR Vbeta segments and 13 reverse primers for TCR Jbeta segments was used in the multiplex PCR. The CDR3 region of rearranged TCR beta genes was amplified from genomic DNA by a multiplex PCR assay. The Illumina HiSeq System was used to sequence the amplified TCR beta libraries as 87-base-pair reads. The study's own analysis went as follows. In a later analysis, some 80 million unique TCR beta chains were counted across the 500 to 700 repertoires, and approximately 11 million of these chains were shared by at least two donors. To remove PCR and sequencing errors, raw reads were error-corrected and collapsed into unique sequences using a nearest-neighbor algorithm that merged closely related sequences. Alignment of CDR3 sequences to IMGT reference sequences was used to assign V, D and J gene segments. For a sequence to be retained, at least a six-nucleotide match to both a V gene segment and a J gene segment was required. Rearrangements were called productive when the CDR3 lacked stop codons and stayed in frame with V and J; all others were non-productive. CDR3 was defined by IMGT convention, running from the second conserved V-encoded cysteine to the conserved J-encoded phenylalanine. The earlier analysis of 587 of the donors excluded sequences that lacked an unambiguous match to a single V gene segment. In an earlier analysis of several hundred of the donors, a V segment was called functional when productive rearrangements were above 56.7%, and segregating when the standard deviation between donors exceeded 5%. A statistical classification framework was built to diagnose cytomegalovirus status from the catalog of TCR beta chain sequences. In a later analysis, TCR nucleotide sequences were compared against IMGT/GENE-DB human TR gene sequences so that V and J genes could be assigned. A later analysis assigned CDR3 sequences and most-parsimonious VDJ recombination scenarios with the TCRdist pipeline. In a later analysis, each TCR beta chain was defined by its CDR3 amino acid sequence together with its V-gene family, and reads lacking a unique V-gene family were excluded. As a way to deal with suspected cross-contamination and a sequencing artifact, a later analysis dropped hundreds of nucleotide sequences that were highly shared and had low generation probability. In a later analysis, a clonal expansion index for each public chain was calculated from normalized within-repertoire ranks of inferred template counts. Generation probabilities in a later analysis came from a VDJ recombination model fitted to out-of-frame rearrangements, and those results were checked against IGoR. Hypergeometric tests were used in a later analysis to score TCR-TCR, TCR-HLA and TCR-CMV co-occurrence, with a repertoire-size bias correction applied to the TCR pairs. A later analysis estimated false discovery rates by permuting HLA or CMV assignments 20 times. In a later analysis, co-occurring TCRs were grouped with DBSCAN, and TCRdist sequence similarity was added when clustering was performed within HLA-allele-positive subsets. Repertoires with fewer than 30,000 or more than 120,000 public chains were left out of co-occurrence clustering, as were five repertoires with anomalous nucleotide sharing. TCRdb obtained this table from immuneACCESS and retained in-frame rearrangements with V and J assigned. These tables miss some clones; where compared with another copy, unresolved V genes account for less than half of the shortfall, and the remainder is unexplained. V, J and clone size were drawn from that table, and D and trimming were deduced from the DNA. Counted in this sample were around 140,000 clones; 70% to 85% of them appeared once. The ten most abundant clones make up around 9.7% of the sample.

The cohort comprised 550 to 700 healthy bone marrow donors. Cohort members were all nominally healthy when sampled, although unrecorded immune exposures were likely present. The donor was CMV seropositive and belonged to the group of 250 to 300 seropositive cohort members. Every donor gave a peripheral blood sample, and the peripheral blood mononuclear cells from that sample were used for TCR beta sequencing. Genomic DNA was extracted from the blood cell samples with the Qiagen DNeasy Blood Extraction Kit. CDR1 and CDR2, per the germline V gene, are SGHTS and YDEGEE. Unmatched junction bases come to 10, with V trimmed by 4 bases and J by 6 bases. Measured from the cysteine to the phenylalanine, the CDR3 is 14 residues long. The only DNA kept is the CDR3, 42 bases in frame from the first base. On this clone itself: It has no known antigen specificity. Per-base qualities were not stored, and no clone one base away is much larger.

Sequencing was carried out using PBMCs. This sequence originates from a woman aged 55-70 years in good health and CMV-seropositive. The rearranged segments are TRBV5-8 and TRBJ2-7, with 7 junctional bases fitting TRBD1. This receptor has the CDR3 CASSPPGQLGEQYF. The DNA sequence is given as TGTGCCAGCAGCCCACCGGGACAGTTGGGCGAGCAGTACTTC.